Listed below are T cell receptor beta chains from one sample, sequenced in a study of identical twins. TCRdb re-analysed the 5' RACE reads in MiXCR, keeping a single row per CDR3 protein. Among 510,000 or so distinct CDR3 sequences listed, approximately 14% were seen once. This sample also appeared in a second study, on yellow fever vaccine responses in identical twins.

The sample consisted of CD4+ T cells sorted from blood. The receptors derive from a young woman in good health. Both conserved end residues are part of each CDR3. The order of the fields is CDR3 length, V gene, D gene, clone size, J gene, CDR3 DNA, CDR3 protein. A D gene is named only where the DNA matches it firmly. A row's size may be missing; if present it is once, few, many or a size class.

length: 17; V: TRBV15; D: TRBD2; size: few; J: TRBJ2-3; DNA: TGTGCCACCAGCAGACCAATGACTAGCGGGAAATCGGATACGCAGTATTTT; CDR3: CATSRPMTSGKSDTQYF
length: 14; V: TRBV20-1; D: TRBD2; size: few; J: TRBJ2-5; DNA: TGCAGTGCTGGGGGACTAGCGGATAGGGAGACCCAGTACTTC; CDR3: CSAGGLADRETQYF
length: 13; V: TRBV20-1; D: .; size: few; J: TRBJ1-5; DNA: TGCAGTGCTAGTGTGGGGGGCAATCAGCCCCAGCATTTT; CDR3: CSASVGGNQPQHF
length: 14; V: TRBV27; D: .; size: few; J: TRBJ1-6; DNA: TGTGCCAGCAGCCGCTCGACGGGGTCTCTACCCCTCCACTTT; CDR3: CASSRSTGSLPLHF
length: 15; V: TRBV7-9; D: TRBD2; size: .; J: TRBJ2-7; DNA: TGTGCCAGCAGCTCTGAAGGACTAGCGGGAGTCGAGCAGTACTTC; CDR3: CASSSEGLAGVEQYF
length: 15; V: TRBV6-5; D: .; size: .; J: TRBJ1-4; DNA: TGTGCCAGCAGTTTTACCGGGTCCTCGGCCGGGAAACTGTTTTTT; CDR3: CASSFTGSSAGKLFF
length: 12; V: TRBV29-1; D: .; size: .; J: TRBJ1-1; DNA: TGCAGCGCCCAATCAGGGAACACTGAAGCTTTCTTT; CDR3: CSAQSGNTEAFF
length: 16; V: TRBV5-1; D: .; size: few; J: TRBJ2-3; DNA: TGCGCCAGCAGCTTGGCATTCCAGGGCGGCACAGATACGCAGTATTTT; CDR3: CASSLAFQGGTDTQYF
length: 16; V: TRBV20-1; D: .; size: few; J: TRBJ2-5; DNA: TGCAGTGCTGTCATCGGGGGCCCAACCCTCCAAGAGACCCAGTACTTC; CDR3: CSAVIGGPTLQETQYF
length: 15; V: TRBV12-3/TRBV12-4; D: TRBD1; size: .; J: TRBJ1-1; DNA: TGTGCCAGCAGTCCTTCGGACAGGGTAAGCACTGAAGCTTTCTTT; CDR3: CASSPSDRVSTEAFF
length: 14; V: TRBV20-1; D: .; size: many; J: TRBJ2-7; DNA: TGCAGTGCGCTCAATTGGCAGGGAACCTACGAGCAGTACTTC; CDR3: CSALNWQGTYEQYF
length: 15; V: TRBV7-8; D: TRBD2; size: .; J: TRBJ2-1; DNA: TGTGCCAGCAGCGCCCGGGCTAGCGGGTACAATGAGCAGTTCTTC; CDR3: CASSARASGYNEQFF
length: 18; V: TRBV11-2; D: TRBD2; size: .; J: TRBJ2-2; DNA: TGTGCCAGCAGCCCCCCGGGACTAGCGGGAGGGTTCACCGGGGAGCTGTTTTTT; CDR3: CASSPPGLAGGFTGELFF
length: 14; V: TRBV28; D: .; size: few; J: TRBJ2-5; DNA: TGTGCCAGCCTCACCCGGCGCCGAGAAGAGACCCAGTACTTC; CDR3: CASLTRRREETQYF
length: 15; V: TRBV20-1; D: TRBD2; size: .; J: TRBJ2-1; DNA: TGCAGTGCACAGAGGCCGGGGGGGCTCCACAATGAGCAGTTCTTC; CDR3: CSAQRPGGLHNEQFF
length: 16; V: TRBV9; D: TRBD1; size: many; J: TRBJ2-1; DNA: TGTGCCAGCAGCGCTCTCAGGGGGTCCCTTTACAATGAGCAGTTCTTC; CDR3: CASSALRGSLYNEQFF
length: 15; V: TRBV4-1; D: .; size: few; J: TRBJ1-2; DNA: TGCGCCAGCAGCGATATAAGGACGGGACGCTATGGCTACACCTTC; CDR3: CASSDIRTGRYGYTF
length: 14; V: TRBV7-2; D: TRBD2; size: few; J: TRBJ2-7; DNA: TGTGCCAGCAGCTGGGGACTAGTGGGGACCTGGCAGTACTTC; CDR3: CASSWGLVGTWQYF
length: 15; V: TRBV5-5; D: .; size: .; J: TRBJ2-5; DNA: TGTGCCAGCAGCTTGGGGCCCGGGGATCATGAGACCCAGTACTTC; CDR3: CASSLGPGDHETQYF
length: 11; V: TRBV20-1; D: .; size: .; J: TRBJ1-1; DNA: TGCAGTGCTAGGGCTTTCACTGAAGCTTTCTTT; CDR3: CSARAFTEAFF
length: 15; V: TRBV5-1; D: .; size: .; J: TRBJ2-5; DNA: TGCGCCAGCAGCTTGATGGACTTAGTCGGGGAGACCCAGTACTTC; CDR3: CASSLMDLVGETQYF
length: 12; V: TRBV5-1; D: TRBD2; size: many; J: TRBJ2-1; DNA: TGCGCCAGCAGCTTTCGGGGGGATGAGCAGTTCTTC; CDR3: CASSFRGDEQFF